This TCR beta chain was sequenced for a study of T-cell memory formation after mild COVID-19. TCRdb reanalysed the 5' RACE reads using MiXCR and keeps one entry per CDR3 protein. This sample has roughly 200,000 distinct CDR3 sequences, with around 16% found just once. Study-wide results and limits: Several responding clones turned up in pre-infection memory, indicating that cross-reactive memory may have taken part.

Of note for this clonotype: What it binds is not known.

Germline-derived CDR1 and CDR2 are GTSNPN and SVGIG (reference sequence). The CDR3 sequence is 12 residues long. J lost 5 bases, V lost 4 bases, and 3 bases had no gene match. The sample was PBMCs or a T cell subset sorted from them (not recorded which). This chain connects TRBV30 to TRBJ1-1, with TRBD1 matching 8 bases. This TCR came from an adult woman who had mild COVID-19 (a few samples of this study predate the infection). Cell type and time point are not known. CDR3 nucleotide sequence: TGTGCCTGGACTAGGACAGGGACTGAAGCTTTCTTT. The encoded protein is CAWTRTGTEAFF.